The clone carrying this T cell receptor beta chain has just one count. This entry is derived from a study of T-cell reconstitution after alpha-beta-depleted transplantation in children. Preparation of the TCRbeta library used unique molecular identifiers. TCRdb fed the PCR reads into MiXCR, producing one record per CDR3 protein. The sample lists some 310,000 distinct CDR3 sequences; 20% to 30% were seen once. The starting material was PBMCs, mostly from graft donor cells, obtained 180 days after TCRalphabeta/CD19-depleted stem cell transplant. This receptor was identified in a male patient younger than 18 who had a stem cell transplant for acute lymphoblastic leukemia, so the T cells may come from the graft donor.

This CDR3 is CASSSQITGYRNQPQHF. In DNA, the CDR3 is TGTGCCAGCAGTTCCCAGATTACAGGGTATAGAAATCAGCCCCAGCATTTT. The chain recombines TRBV12-3 or TRBV12-4 with TRBJ1-5; the D gene is possibly TRBD1 (6 bases). V lost 4 bases, J lost 4 bases, and 20 bases lay in between. The length of the CDR3 is 17 residues.